A selection of T cell receptor beta chains follows, all from one sample in a study of shared clonotypes between healthy human individuals. The protocol was immunoSEQ multiplex PCR, while the TCRdb copy is restricted to in-frame clones and leaves out a portion. This sample has about 870,000 clones; roughly 92% occur once, and the top ten carry 24%. The source material was naive CD8+ T cells sorted from blood. The receptors were sampled from a man between 25 and 39 years old in good health. Each CDR3 is given without its conserved first and last residue. The order of the fields is J gene, V gene, CDR3 length, clone size, CDR3 protein. Clone size appears in some rows only: once, few, many, or a class for an expanded clone.

J gene: TRBJ2-7; V gene: TRBV18; CDR3 length: 9; clone size: -; CDR3 protein: ASSEGYEQY
J gene: TRBJ2-5; V gene: TRBV5-4; CDR3 length: 14; clone size: -; CDR3 protein: ASSSYRDRRQETQY
J gene: TRBJ2-1; V gene: TRBV27; CDR3 length: 12; clone size: -; CDR3 protein: ASSFSSLGLEQF
J gene: TRBJ2-3; V gene: TRBV13; CDR3 length: 13; clone size: -; CDR3 protein: ASSRGLAGADTQY
J gene: TRBJ2-1; V gene: TRBV7-9; CDR3 length: 15; clone size: once; CDR3 protein: ASSPRKGRLSYNEQF
J gene: TRBJ1-4; V gene: TRBV9; CDR3 length: 15; clone size: -; CDR3 protein: ASSVGAGRRTNEKLF
J gene: TRBJ2-1; V gene: TRBV4-3; CDR3 length: 13; clone size: once; CDR3 protein: ASSHDGGSYNEQF
J gene: TRBJ2-3; V gene: TRBV6-5; CDR3 length: 11; clone size: -; CDR3 protein: ASRTRTTDTQY
J gene: TRBJ2-1; V gene: TRBV19; CDR3 length: 12; clone size: -; CDR3 protein: ASQAGVGYNEQF
J gene: TRBJ2-5; V gene: TRBV29-1; CDR3 length: 13; clone size: once; CDR3 protein: SVDAGLAAFRTQY
J gene: TRBJ1-5; V gene: TRBV7-8; CDR3 length: 14; clone size: -; CDR3 protein: ASSFETGFDNQPQH
J gene: TRBJ2-3; V gene: TRBV2; CDR3 length: 13; clone size: -; CDR3 protein: ASSEFGGRTDTQY
J gene: TRBJ2-7; V gene: TRBV7-2; CDR3 length: 10; clone size: -; CDR3 protein: ASSYYSYEQY
J gene: TRBJ2-2; V gene: TRBV13; CDR3 length: 13; clone size: -; CDR3 protein: ASSLAGGNTGELF
J gene: TRBJ2-7; V gene: TRBV15; CDR3 length: 14; clone size: -; CDR3 protein: ATSRTPGQESHEQY
J gene: TRBJ1-5; V gene: TRBV19; CDR3 length: 11; clone size: -; CDR3 protein: ACSGFSNQPQH
J gene: TRBJ1-5; V gene: TRBV9; CDR3 length: 12; clone size: -; CDR3 protein: ASSVGDGNQPQH
J gene: TRBJ2-1; V gene: TRBV11-2; CDR3 length: 13; clone size: -; CDR3 protein: ASSPGQSSYNEQF
J gene: TRBJ2-1; V gene: TRBV11-3; CDR3 length: 15; clone size: -; CDR3 protein: ASSSRTSGISYNEQF
J gene: TRBJ1-5; V gene: TRBV19; CDR3 length: 12; clone size: -; CDR3 protein: ASSPGTNNQPQH
J gene: TRBJ1-1; V gene: TRBV7-2; CDR3 length: 11; clone size: -; CDR3 protein: ASSRWGNTEAF
J gene: TRBJ1-1; V gene: TRBV10-3; CDR3 length: 11; clone size: -; CDR3 protein: AITGTGPTEAF
J gene: TRBJ1-1; V gene: TRBV27; CDR3 length: 12; clone size: -; CDR3 protein: ASSTTGTGTEAF
J gene: TRBJ2-2; V gene: TRBV23-1; CDR3 length: 12; clone size: -; CDR3 protein: ASGLPRGPGELF
J gene: TRBJ2-3; V gene: TRBV27; CDR3 length: 14; clone size: -; CDR3 protein: ASSLSDFRVSDTQY
J gene: TRBJ2-3; V gene: TRBV13; CDR3 length: 14; clone size: -; CDR3 protein: ASSSQAGTSPDTQY
J gene: TRBJ2-7; V gene: TRBV19; CDR3 length: 16; clone size: -; CDR3 protein: ASSSNQGLAGVSGEQY
J gene: TRBJ1-1; V gene: TRBV21-1; CDR3 length: 18; clone size: -; CDR3 protein: ASSKGSTGAGFVPRAEAF
J gene: TRBJ2-1; V gene: TRBV7-9; CDR3 length: 16; clone size: -; CDR3 protein: ASGPVGQSGRPYNEQF
J gene: TRBJ2-2; V gene: TRBV7-9; CDR3 length: 12; clone size: -; CDR3 protein: ASSLGTDTGELF
J gene: TRBJ1-1; V gene: TRBV20-1; CDR3 length: 9; clone size: -; CDR3 protein: SVRTNVGAF
J gene: TRBJ1-4; V gene: TRBV7-8; CDR3 length: 13; clone size: -; CDR3 protein: ASSLWQEVDEKLF
J gene: TRBJ2-2; V gene: TRBV4-1; CDR3 length: 13; clone size: -; CDR3 protein: ASSQATVDHGELF
J gene: TRBJ2-7; V gene: TRBV7-9; CDR3 length: 13; clone size: -; CDR3 protein: ASSSSSGPHYEQY
J gene: TRBJ1-3; V gene: TRBV9; CDR3 length: 11; clone size: -; CDR3 protein: ASSVDGGDTIY
J gene: TRBJ2-1; V gene: TRBV18; CDR3 length: 13; clone size: -; CDR3 protein: ASSPGTSGDNEQF
J gene: TRBJ2-3; V gene: TRBV10-1; CDR3 length: 14; clone size: -; CDR3 protein: ASGPGNIYGTDTQY
J gene: TRBJ2-3; V gene: TRBV6-1; CDR3 length: 12; clone size: -; CDR3 protein: ASIGEEVTDTQY